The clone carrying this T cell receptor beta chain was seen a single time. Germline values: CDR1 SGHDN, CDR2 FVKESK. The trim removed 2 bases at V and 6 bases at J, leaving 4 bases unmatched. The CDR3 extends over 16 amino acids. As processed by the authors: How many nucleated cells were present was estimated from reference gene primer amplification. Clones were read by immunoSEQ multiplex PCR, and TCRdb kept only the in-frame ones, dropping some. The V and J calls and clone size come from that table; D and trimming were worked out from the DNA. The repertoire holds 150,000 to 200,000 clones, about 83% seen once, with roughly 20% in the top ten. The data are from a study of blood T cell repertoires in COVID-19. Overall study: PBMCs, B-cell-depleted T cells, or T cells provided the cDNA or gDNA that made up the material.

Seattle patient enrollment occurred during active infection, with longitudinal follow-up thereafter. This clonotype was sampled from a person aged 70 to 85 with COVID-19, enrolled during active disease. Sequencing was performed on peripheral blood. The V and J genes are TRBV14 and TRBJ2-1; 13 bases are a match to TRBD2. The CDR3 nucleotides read TGTGCCAGCAGCCAACTCGGGACTAGCGGGGTCAATGAGCAGTTCTTC. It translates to CASSQLGTSGVNEQFF.